The sequence of this T cell receptor beta chain was determined in a study of OX40 agonist ivuxolimab in advanced cancers. Whole-study context: Three individuals attained partial responses, comprising one hepatocellular carcinoma case and two cutaneous melanoma cases. Study observations and caveats: The CD4+ and CD8+ T cells in the blood had expanded clonally by week 6 at 0.1 to 3.0 mg/kg.

Assay: immunoSEQ multiplex PCR; the TCRdb copy retains only in-frame clones and omits some. The profile shows almost 70,000 clones, more than 80% of them singletons. The CDR3 runs 10 residues. Germline V gives CDR1 SQVTM, CDR2 ANQGSEA. Trimming removed 6 bases at V and 8 bases at J, with 10 bases between. As to this clone: The antigen is not known.

This TCR was sampled from an adult with an advanced solid tumor such as melanoma, head and neck, liver or kidney cancer. This material consisted of CD4+ or CD8+ T cells sorted from blood, taken in a trial of the OX40 agonist ivuxolimab. The chain employs TRBV29-1 and TRBJ1-1, with D tentatively TRBD1 (5 bases). As DNA, the CDR3 is TGCAGCGTCGCCCCAGGGGAAGCTTTCTTT. Translated, it gives CSVAPGEAFF.